The clone carrying this TCR beta chain was recorded only once. This specimen belongs to a study of control samples from healthy donors and cancer patients. Clones were read by immunoSEQ multiplex PCR, and TCRdb kept only the in-frame ones, dropping some. Among around 68,000 clones listed, more than 75% were seen once. The CDR3 has 15 residues. V dropped 1 base and J dropped 1 base, with 10 bases sitting between them. The germline V gene has CDR1 SGHVS and CDR2 FQNEAQ. V usage is TRBV7-8 and J usage is TRBJ1-1; the D gene is possibly TRBD1 (5 bases). Sequenced input: PBMCs. The sequence was obtained from a woman aged 50 to 60 with lung cancer. CDR3 sequence (DNA): TGTGCCAGCAGCTTAGGGATTAGGGGGAACACTGAAGCTTTCTTT. Its translation is CASSLGIRGNTEAFF.